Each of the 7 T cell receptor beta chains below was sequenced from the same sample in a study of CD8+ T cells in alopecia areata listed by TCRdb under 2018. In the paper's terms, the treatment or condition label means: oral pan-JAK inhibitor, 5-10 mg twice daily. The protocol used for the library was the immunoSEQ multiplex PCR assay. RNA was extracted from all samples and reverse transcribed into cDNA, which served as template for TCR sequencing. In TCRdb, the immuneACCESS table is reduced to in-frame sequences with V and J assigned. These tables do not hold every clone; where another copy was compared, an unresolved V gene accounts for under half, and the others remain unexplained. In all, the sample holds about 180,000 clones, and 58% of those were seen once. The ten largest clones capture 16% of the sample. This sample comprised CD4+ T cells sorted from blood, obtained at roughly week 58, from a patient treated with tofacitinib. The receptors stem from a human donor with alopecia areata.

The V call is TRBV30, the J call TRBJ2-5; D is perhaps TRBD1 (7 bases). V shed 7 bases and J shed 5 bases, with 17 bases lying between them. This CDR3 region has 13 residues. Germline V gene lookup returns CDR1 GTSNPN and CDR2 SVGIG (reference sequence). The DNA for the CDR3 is TGTGCCTCGGCGCAGGGGGGCCCGGAGACCCAGTACTTC. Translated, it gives CASAQGGPETQYF.

CDR3 nucleotide sequence: TGTGCCAGCAGTGAAGCCCCCTCAATGAACACTGAAGCTTTCTTT. This gives the protein CASSEAPSMNTEAFF. The genes are TRBV2 and TRBJ1-1; D gene unclear. CDR1 SNHLY and CDR2 FYNNEI come from the germline V gene. The length of the CDR3 is 15 residues. Trimming removed 0 bases from V and 0 bases from J, with 8 bases in between.

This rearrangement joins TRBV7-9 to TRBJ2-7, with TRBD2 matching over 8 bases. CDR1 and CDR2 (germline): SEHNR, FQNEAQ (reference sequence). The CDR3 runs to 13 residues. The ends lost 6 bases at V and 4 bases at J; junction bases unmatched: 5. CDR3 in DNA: TGTGCCAGCAGTAGCGGGGAGGGATACGAGCAGTACTTC. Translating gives CASSSGEGYEQYF.

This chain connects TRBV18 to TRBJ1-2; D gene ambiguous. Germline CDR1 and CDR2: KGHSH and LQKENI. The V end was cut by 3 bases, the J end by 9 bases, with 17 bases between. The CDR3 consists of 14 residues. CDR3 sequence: CASSPPTPPSSYTF. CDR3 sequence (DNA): TGTGCCAGCTCACCCCCGACGCCTCCCTCGAGCTACACCTTC.

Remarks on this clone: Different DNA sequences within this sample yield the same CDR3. CDR3: CASRTGGGGYTF. The CDR3 DNA reads TGTGCCAGCAGGACAGGGGGCGGTGGCTACACCTTC. The chain has TRBV6-5 and TRBJ1-2, with 10 bases lining up with TRBD1. The CDR3 runs to 12 residues. CDR1 is MNHEY and CDR2 is SVGAGI in the germline V gene. Losses at the gene ends were 6 bases for V and 7 bases for J; bases not matched to a gene: 2.

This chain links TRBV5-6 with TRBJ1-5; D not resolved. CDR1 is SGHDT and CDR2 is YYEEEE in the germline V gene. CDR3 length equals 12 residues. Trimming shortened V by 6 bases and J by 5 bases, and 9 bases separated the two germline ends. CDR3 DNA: TGTGCCAGCACCTCGGGAGATCAGCCCCAGCATTTT. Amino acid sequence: CASTSGDQPQHF.

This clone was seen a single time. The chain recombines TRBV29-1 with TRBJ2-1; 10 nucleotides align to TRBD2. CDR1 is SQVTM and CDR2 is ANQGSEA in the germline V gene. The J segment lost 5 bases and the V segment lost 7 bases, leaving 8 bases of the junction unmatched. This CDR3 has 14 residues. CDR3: CSGGLAEKNNEQFF. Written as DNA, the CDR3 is TGCAGCGGTGGACTAGCGGAAAAGAACAATGAGCAGTTCTTC.